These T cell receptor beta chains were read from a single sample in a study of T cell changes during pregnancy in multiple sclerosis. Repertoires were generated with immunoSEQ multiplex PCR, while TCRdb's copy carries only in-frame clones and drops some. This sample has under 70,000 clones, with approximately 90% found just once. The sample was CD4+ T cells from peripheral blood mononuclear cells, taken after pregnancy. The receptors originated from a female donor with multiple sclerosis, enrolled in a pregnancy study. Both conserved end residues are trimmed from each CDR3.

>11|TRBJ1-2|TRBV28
ASFLPSGGGYT
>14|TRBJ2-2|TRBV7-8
ASSLGGERQGRKLF
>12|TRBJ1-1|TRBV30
AWSWRKGAVEAF
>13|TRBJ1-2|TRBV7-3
ASSLRPDRGDGYT
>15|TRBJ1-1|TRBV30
AWSVASLKDRGTKAF
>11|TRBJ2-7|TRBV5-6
ASSRRTGDEQY
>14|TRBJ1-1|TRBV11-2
ASSFDRVGVNTEAF
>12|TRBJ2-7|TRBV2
ASKTYRGGYEQY
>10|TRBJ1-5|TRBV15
ATRARNQPQH
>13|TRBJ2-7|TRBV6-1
ASTIPEQGSYEQY
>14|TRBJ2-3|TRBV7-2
ASSSLLALGTDTQY
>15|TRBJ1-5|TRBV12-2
ASRLAETGEGGQPQH
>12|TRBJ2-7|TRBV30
AWTKTASSYEQY
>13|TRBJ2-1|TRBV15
ATSRVRGGGNEQF
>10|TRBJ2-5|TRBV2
ASSEGRETQY
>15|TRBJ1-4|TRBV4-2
ASSQGQLGVQGEKLF
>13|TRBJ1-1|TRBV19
ASSSTGTSNTEAF
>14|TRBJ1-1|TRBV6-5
ASSYEGTGTYTEAF
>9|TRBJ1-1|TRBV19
ASSQYTEAF
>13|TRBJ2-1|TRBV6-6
ASSYSGGDSSEQF
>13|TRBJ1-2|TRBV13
ASSRTGERSDGYT
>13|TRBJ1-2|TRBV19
ASSLPGTSNYGYT
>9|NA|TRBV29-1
SVRVIYEQY
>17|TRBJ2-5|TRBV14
ASSQDRERGAGWRETQY
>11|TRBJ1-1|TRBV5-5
ASSLAEGATAF